These 3 T cell receptor beta chains came from one sample sequenced in a study of monozygotic twins with inflammatory bowel disease. TCRdb reprocessed the 5' RACE reads and stores each CDR3 protein as one record, lacking DNA. The sample holds about 150,000 distinct CDR3 sequences. Sequencing input: blood. These receptors originate from a human donor with ulcerative colitis or Crohn's disease, or a healthy co-twin of an affected twin (not recorded which).

The V gene is TRBV7-9, the J gene TRBJ2-2; TCRdb lists TRBD1, though no DNA is available to test this call. CDR1 is SEHNR, CDR2 FQNEAQ, per germline (reference sequence). The CDR3 runs 16 residues. The CDR3 sequence: CASRLTGTGVTGELFF.

V is TRBV6-1 and J is TRBJ1-5. Germline V gene lookup returns CDR1 MNHNS and CDR2 SASEGT. The CDR3 has 15 residues. The CDR3 loop reads CASSHQGRANQPQHF.

V usage is TRBV10-3 and J usage is TRBJ2-5; the TCRdb call, TRBD2, lacks DNA for checking. This CDR3 spans 16 amino acids. In germline, CDR1 is ENHRY, CDR2 SYGVKD. The CDR3 protein is CAIQPGLAGEAETQYF.